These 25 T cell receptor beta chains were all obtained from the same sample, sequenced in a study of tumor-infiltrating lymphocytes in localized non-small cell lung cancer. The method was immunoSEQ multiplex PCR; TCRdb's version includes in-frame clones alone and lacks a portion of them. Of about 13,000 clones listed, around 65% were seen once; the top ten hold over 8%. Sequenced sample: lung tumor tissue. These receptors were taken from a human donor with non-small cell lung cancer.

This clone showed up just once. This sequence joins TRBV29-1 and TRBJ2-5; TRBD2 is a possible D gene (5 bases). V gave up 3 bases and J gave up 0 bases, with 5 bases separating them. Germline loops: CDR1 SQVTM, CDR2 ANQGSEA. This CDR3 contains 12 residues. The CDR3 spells CSVDGDQETQYF. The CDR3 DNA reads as TGCAGCGTTGACGGGGACCAAGAGACCCAGTACTTC.

The CDR3 sequence: CASSLAVFPYEQYF. CDR3 sequence (DNA): TGCGCCAGCAGCTTGGCCGTCTTTCCGTACGAGCAGTACTTC. The V call is TRBV5-1, the J call TRBJ2-7, with D unresolved. Germline CDR1 SGHRS, CDR2 YFSETQ. Trimming cost V 0 bases and J 4 bases, with 11 bases left between them. The CDR3 runs 14 residues.

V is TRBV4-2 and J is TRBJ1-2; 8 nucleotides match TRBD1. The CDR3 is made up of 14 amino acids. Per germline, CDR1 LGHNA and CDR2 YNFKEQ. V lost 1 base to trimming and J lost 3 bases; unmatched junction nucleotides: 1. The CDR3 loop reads CASSQATGDYGYTF. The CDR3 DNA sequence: TGTGCCAGCAGCCAAGCGACAGGGGACTATGGCTACACCTTC.

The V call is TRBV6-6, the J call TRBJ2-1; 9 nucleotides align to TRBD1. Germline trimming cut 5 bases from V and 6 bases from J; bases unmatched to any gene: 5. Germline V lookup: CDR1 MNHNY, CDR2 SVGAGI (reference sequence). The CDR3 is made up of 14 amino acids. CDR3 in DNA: TGTGCCAGCAGTCGGACAGGGGAGGTCAATGAGCAGTTCTTC. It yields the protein CASSRTGEVNEQFF.

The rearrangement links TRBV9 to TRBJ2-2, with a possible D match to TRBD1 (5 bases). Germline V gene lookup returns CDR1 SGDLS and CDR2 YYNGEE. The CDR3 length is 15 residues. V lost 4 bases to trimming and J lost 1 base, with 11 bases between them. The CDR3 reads CASSPRQLNTGELFF. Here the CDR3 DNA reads TGTGCCAGCAGCCCTCGACAGCTGAACACCGGGGAGCTGTTTTTT.

CDR3 loop: CASSQDRVNEQFF. The CDR3 DNA sequence: TGCGCCAGCAGCCAAGATCGGGTTAATGAGCAGTTCTTC. The V and J genes are TRBV4-1 and TRBJ2-1; D call uncertain. Trimming removed 0 bases at V and 7 bases at J, with 7 bases between. This CDR3 region has 13 residues. CDR1 MGHRA and CDR2 YSYEKL come from the germline V gene.

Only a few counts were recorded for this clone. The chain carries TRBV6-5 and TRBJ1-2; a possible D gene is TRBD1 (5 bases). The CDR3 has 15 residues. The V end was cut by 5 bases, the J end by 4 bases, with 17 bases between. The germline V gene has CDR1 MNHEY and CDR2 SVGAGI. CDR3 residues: CASSPQSSGSYGYTF. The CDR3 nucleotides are TGTGCCAGCAGTCCCCAAAGCTCAGGGAGCTATGGCTACACCTTC.

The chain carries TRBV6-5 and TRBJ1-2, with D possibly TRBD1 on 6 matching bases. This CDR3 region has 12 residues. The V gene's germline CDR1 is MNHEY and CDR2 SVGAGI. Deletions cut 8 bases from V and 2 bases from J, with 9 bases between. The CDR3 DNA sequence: TGTGCCAGCGGTAGGGGGAACTATGGCTACACCTTC. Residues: CASGRGNYGYTF.

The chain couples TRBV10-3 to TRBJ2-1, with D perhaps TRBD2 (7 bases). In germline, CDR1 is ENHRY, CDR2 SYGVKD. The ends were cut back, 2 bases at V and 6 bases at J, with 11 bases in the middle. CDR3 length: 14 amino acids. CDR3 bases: TGTGCCATCAGTGAGGCGGGGGCCACCAATGAGCAGTTCTTC. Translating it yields CAISEAGATNEQFF.

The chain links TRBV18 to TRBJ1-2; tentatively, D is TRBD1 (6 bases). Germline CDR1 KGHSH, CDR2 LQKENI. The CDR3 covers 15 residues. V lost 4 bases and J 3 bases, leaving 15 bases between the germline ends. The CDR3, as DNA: TGTGCCAGCTCACTTAGTACCGGGACACACTATGGCTACACCTTC. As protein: CASSLSTGTHYGYTF.

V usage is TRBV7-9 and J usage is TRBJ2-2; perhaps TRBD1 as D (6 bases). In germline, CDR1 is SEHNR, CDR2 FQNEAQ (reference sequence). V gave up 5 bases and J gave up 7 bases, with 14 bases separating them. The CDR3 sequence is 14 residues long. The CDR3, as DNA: TGTGCCAGCAGCCTTCTGGGGGCAGTCGGGGAGCTGTTTTTT. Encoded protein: CASSLLGAVGELFF.

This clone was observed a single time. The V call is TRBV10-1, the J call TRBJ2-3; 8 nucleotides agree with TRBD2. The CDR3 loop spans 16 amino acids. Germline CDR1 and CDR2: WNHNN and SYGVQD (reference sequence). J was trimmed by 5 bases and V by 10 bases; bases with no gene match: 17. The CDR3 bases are TGCGCCACCCAGCCCCAAACGGGAGGGCCGGAAGATACGCAGTATTTT. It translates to CATQPQTGGPEDTQYF.

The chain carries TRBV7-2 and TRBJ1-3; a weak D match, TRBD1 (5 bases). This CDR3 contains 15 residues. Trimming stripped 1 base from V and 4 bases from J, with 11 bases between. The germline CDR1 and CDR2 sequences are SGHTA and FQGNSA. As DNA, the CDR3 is TGTGCCAGCAGCTTAGATGGGGGAGCGGGAAACACCATATATTTT. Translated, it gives CASSLDGGAGNTIYF.

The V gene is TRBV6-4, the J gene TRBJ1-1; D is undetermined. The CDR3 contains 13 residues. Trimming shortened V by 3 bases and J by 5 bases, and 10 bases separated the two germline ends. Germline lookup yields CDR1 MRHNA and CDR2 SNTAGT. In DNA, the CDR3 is TGTGCCAGCAGTGAGATGCCGGGGACTGAAGCTTTCTTT. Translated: CASSEMPGTEAFF.

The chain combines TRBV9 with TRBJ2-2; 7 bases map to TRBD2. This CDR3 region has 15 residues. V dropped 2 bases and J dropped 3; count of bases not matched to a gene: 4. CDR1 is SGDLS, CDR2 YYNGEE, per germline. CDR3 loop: CASSVWGGDTGELFF. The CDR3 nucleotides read TGTGCCAGCAGCGTCTGGGGGGGAGACACCGGGGAGCTGTTTTTT.

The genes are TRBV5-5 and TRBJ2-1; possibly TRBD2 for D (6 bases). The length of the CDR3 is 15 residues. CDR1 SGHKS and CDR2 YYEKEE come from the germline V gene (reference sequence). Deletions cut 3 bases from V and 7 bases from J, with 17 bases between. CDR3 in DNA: TGTGCCAGCAGCTGGGCCGGAGGGTTCCGGAATGAGCAGTTCTTC. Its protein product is CASSWAGGFRNEQFF. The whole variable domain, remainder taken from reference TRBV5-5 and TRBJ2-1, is DAGVTQSPTHLIKTRGQQVTLRCSPISGHKSVSWYQQVLGQGPQFIFQYYEKEERGRGNFPDRFSARQFPNYSSELNVNALLLGDSALYLCASSWAGGFRNEQFFGPGTRLTVL.

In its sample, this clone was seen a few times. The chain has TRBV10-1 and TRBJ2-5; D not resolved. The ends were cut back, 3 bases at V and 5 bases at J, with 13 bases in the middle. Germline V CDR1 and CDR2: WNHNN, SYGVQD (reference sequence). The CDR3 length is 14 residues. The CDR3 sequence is CASSDSGGLETQYF. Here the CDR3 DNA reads TGCGCCAGCAGTGATTCTGGTGGGCTTGAGACCCAGTACTTC.

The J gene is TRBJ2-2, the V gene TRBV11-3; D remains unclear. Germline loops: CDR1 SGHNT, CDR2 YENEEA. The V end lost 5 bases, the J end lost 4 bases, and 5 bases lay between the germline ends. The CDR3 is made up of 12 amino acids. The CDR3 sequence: CASSRPTGELFF. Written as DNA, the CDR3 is TGTGCCAGCAGCAGACCCACCGGGGAGCTGTTTTTT.

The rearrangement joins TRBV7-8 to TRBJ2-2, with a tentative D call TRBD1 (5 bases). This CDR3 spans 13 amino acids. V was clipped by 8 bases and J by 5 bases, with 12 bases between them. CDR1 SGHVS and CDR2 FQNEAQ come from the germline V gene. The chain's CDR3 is CASGHSGTGELFF. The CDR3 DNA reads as TGTGCCAGCGGACATAGTGGGACCGGGGAGCTGTTTTTT. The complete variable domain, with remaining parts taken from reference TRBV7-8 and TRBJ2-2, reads GAGVSQSPRYKVAKRGQDVALRCDPISGHVSLFWYQQALGQGPEFLTYFQNEAQLDKSGLPSDRFFAERPEGSVSTLKIQRTQQEDSAVYLCASGHSGTGELFFGEGSRLTVL.

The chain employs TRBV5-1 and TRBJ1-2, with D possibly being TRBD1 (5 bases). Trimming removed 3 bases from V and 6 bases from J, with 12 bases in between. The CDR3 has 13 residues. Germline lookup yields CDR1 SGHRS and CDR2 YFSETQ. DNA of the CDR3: TGCGCCAGCAGCTCCCAGGGAATCGATGGCTACACCTTC. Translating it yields CASSSQGIDGYTF.

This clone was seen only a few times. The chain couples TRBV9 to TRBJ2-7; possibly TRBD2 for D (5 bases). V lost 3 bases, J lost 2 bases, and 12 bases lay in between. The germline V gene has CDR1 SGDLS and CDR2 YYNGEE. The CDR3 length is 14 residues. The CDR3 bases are TGTGCCAGCAGCGGGGAGATCCCCCCCTACGAGCAGTACTTC. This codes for CASSGEIPPYEQYF.

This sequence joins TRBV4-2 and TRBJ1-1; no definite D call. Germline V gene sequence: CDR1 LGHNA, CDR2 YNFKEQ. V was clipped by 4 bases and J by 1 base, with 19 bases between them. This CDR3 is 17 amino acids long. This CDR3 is CASSPPFFARENTEAFF. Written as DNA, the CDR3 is TGTGCCAGCAGCCCCCCTTTCTTTGCAAGGGAGAACACTGAAGCTTTCTTT.

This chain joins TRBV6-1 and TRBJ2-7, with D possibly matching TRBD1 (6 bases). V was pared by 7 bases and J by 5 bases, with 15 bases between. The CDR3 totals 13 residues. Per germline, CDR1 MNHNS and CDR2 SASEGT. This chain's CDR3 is CASKPGHLHEQYF. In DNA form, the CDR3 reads TGTGCCAGCAAACCGGGACACCTCCACGAGCAGTACTTC.

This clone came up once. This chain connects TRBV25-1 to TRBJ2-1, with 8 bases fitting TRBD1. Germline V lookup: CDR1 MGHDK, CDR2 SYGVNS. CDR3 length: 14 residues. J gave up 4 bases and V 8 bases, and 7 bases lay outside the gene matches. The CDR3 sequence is CASSGTGPYNEQFF. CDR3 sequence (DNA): TGTGCCAGCTCCGGGACAGGACCTTACAATGAGCAGTTCTTC.

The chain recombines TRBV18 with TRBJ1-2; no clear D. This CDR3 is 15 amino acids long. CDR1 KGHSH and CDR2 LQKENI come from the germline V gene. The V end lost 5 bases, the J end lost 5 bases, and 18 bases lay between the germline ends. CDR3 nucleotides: TGTGCCAGCTCAGGTGACTCAGCGACCCGATATGGCTACACCTTC. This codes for CASSGDSATRYGYTF.